The 25 T cell receptor beta chains given below trace back to one sample, sequenced in a study of response to subunit inactivated influenza vaccine. MiXCR, run by TCRdb on the RT-PCR reads, gives a single entry per CDR3 protein. This sample has about 780,000 distinct CDR3 sequences, with roughly 20% found just once. The sample here was PBMCs from blood, taken about 5 days after vaccination. The receptors here all came from a man aged 50-59 years who received an inactivated influenza vaccine.

This clonotype has only a few counts. The rearrangement uses TRBV10-3 and TRBJ2-3, with a weak D call TRBD1 (6 bases). Germline V gene sequence: CDR1 ENHRY, CDR2 SYGVKD. The CDR3 sequence is 13 residues long. The V end lost 4 bases, the J end lost 1 base, and 6 bases lay between the germline ends. The CDR3 region has the DNA TGTGCCATCAGTGGGGGGCGCACAGATACGCAGTATTTT. Its translation: CAISGGRTDTQYF.

V usage is TRBV6-1 and J usage is TRBJ2-1; TRBD2 matches 13 bases. The length of the CDR3 is 15 residues. CDR1 is MNHNS, CDR2 SASEGT, per germline. Unmatched junction bases numbered 12, after V lost 6 bases and J lost 13 bases. The DNA for the CDR3 is TGTGCCAGCAGCAGAGGGACTAGCGGGGCCTTAAACCAGTTCTTC. This gives the protein CASSRGTSGALNQFF.

This chain connects TRBV7-9 to TRBJ2-5; D is ambiguous. Trimming left V 5 bases short and J 1 base short, with 5 bases between. The CDR3 has 12 residues. Germline CDR1 is SEHNR and CDR2 is FQNEAQ (reference sequence). The CDR3 DNA sequence: TGTGCCAGCAGCCTATTCCAAGAGACCCAGTACTTC. Amino acids: CASSLFQETQYF. The variable domain in full, with the rest retrieved from reference TRBV7-9 and TRBJ2-5, is DTGVSQNPRHKITKRGQNVTFRCDPISEHNRLYWYRQTLGQGPEFLTYFQNEAQLEKSRLLSDRFSAERPKGSFSTLEIQRTEQGDSAMYLCASSLFQETQYFGPGTRLLVL.

This clonotype was picked up a small number of times. This chain links TRBV12-3 or TRBV12-4 with TRBJ1-4; D remains unclear. The length of the CDR3 is 14 residues. Trimming stripped 4 bases from V and 8 bases from J, with 14 bases between. Here the CDR3 DNA reads TGTGCCAGCAGTTACCGATTACCTGGGGAAAAACTGTTTTTT. It encodes CASSYRLPGEKLFF.

This clonotype was detected a few times. V usage is TRBV4-1 and J usage is TRBJ1-2; TRBD1 matches 8 bases. Per the germline V gene, CDR1 is MGHRA and CDR2 is YSYEKL. This CDR3 contains 15 residues. After removal of 1 base from V and 3 bases from J, the junction contained 4 bases not matched to a gene. CDR3 sequence: CASSQAGQGYYGYTF. CDR3 DNA sequence: TGCGCCAGCAGCCAAGCTGGACAGGGATACTATGGCTACACCTTC.

This chain connects TRBV4-1 to TRBJ1-1; D is ambiguous. The germline gives CDR1 MGHRA, CDR2 YSYEKL. Trimming cost V 0 bases and J 0 bases, with 8 bases left between them. The CDR3 spans 15 residues. The CDR3 nucleotides are TGCGCCAGCAGCCAAGATCGATTCATGAACACTGAAGCTTTCTTT. Amino acid sequence: CASSQDRFMNTEAFF.

The rearrangement links TRBV5-1 to TRBJ2-7; 11 bases are shared with TRBD2. Germline V gene sequence: CDR1 SGHRS, CDR2 YFSETQ. With 2 bases clipped from V and 3 bases from J, the junction kept 4 bases outside the gene matches. The CDR3 has 15 amino acids. CDR3 bases: TGCGCCAGCAGCTTTAGACTAGCGGGGAACTACGAGCAGTACTTC. Its translation: CASSFRLAGNYEQYF.

This clonotype has more than one count but fewer than ten. This chain connects TRBV20-1 to TRBJ2-1, with 12 bases that match TRBD2. CDR1 and CDR2 from the germline V gene are DFQATT and SNEGSKA (reference sequence). The CDR3 extends over 14 amino acids. J gave up 7 bases and V 0 bases, and 1 base lay outside the gene matches. The CDR3 DNA is TGCAGTGCTAGAGATCTAGCGGGAGGGAATGAGCAGTTCTTC. The encoded protein is CSARDLAGGNEQFF.

This rearrangement joins TRBV12-3 or TRBV12-4 to TRBJ2-5; 13 nucleotides agree with TRBD2. This CDR3 contains 17 residues. V shed 3 bases, J shed 5 bases, and the junction held 9 bases outside the gene matches. The CDR3: CASSFLGTSGVGETQYF. The CDR3 DNA follows: TGTGCCAGCAGTTTCCTAGGGACTAGCGGGGTTGGGGAGACCCAGTACTTC.

The J gene is TRBJ1-1, the V gene TRBV5-1; 8 nucleotides line up with TRBD1. The ends lost 7 bases at V and 5 bases at J; junction bases unmatched: 13. The CDR3 runs 15 residues. Germline V gene lookup returns CDR1 SGHRS and CDR2 YFSETQ. The CDR3 DNA sequence: TGCGCCAGCGGGAGCGCAGGGGGCTCAAGGACTGAAGCTTTCTTT. Translation: CASGSAGGSRTEAFF.

This clonotype has a handful of counts. V gene TRBV19 combines with J gene TRBJ2-3; tentative D call: TRBD2 (5 bases). V gave up 3 bases and J gave up 4 bases, with 17 bases separating them. Germline CDR1 LNHDA, CDR2 SQIVND (reference sequence). The CDR3 length is 16 residues. The CDR3 is CASSMEFSVFADTQYF. The CDR3 DNA sequence: TGTGCCAGTAGTATGGAGTTTAGCGTTTTTGCAGATACGCAGTATTTT.

V and J are TRBV7-2 and TRBJ2-7; TRBD2 is a possible D gene (6 bases). Germline V gene data show CDR1 as SGHTA and CDR2 as FQGNSA. Between the trimmed V and J ends, which lost 1 base and 0 bases, there was a span of 10 bases. CDR3 length: 15 amino acids. In DNA form, the CDR3 reads TGTGCCAGCAGCTTAGGATGGGGGGACTCCTACGAGCAGTACTTC. Protein sequence: CASSLGWGDSYEQYF.

Points on this clonotype: Its ends do not fully match the called genes, so a read error is possible. The chain recombines TRBV20-1 with TRBJ2-1; D not resolved. The CDR3 length is 15 residues. The germline gives CDR1 DFQATT, CDR2 SNEGSKA (reference sequence). The CDR3 DNA is TGCAGTGCACCTCGACTCACCGGCTCCTACAATGAGCAGATCTTC. Translated, it gives CSAPRLTGSYNEQIF.

The J gene is TRBJ2-3, the V gene TRBV3-1; D gene unclear. The CDR3 runs 17 residues. CDR1 and CDR2 (germline): LGHDT, YNNKEL (reference sequence). Trimming removed 0 bases from V and 2 bases from J, with 15 bases in between. In DNA, the CDR3 is TGTGCCAGCAGCCAAGATCCAGCGCGGCCTTCCACAGATACGCAGTATTTT. Protein: CASSQDPARPSTDTQYF.

The chain couples TRBV5-6 to TRBJ2-1; 9 bases agree with TRBD2. The CDR3 is 15 amino acids. V lost 3 bases, J lost 4 bases, and 5 bases stayed unmatched. From germline, CDR1 is SGHDT and CDR2 YYEEEE. The CDR3 nucleotides read TGTGCCAGCAGCTCTCCCCTAGCGGGATACAATGAGCAGTTCTTC. Its protein is CASSSPLAGYNEQFF.

The chain combines TRBV20-1 with TRBJ2-1; 7 bases map to TRBD1. The CDR3 totals 14 residues. The junction had 12 bases not matched to a gene; V was cut back by 7 bases and J by 6 bases. Germline CDR1 is DFQATT and CDR2 is SNEGSKA (reference sequence). The CDR3: CSVEGGPVVNEQFF. The DNA of the CDR3 is TGCAGTGTAGAAGGGGGCCCCGTTGTCAATGAGCAGTTCTTC.

This clonotype was seen a few times. The chain carries TRBV5-6 and TRBJ2-7; D is uncertain. The CDR3 sequence is 13 residues long. Germline values: CDR1 SGHDT, CDR2 YYEEEE. Trimming pared 0 bases from V and 3 bases from J, leaving 7 bases between. CDR3 sequence: CASSLDNFYEQYF. In nucleotides, the CDR3 is TGTGCCAGCAGCTTGGACAATTTCTACGAGCAGTACTTC. Together with reference TRBV5-6 and TRBJ2-7, the CDR3 gives the full variable domain: DAGVTQSPTHLIKTRGQQVTLRCSPKSGHDTVSWYQQALGQGPQFIFQYYEEEERQRGNFPDRFSGHQFPNYSSELNVNALLLGDSALYLCASSLDNFYEQYFGPGTRLTVT.

The chain has TRBV5-1 and TRBJ2-1; 7 bases align to TRBD1. The germline V gene encodes CDR1 SGHRS and CDR2 YFSETQ. The CDR3 contains 15 residues. The V segment lost 1 base and the J segment 8 bases; nucleotides outside the gene matches: 9. CDR3 DNA: TGCGCCAGCAGCTTGATACGACAGGGTATCCATGAGCAGTTCTTC. It codes for CASSLIRQGIHEQFF.

This clonotype was seen only a few times. The chain has TRBV12-3 or TRBV12-4 and TRBJ2-7; D unresolved. There are 12 residues in the CDR3. The ends were cut back, 2 bases at V and 2 bases at J, with 4 bases in the middle. The CDR3 is CASSLWAYEQYF. CDR3 bases: TGTGCCAGCAGTTTATGGGCCTACGAGCAGTACTTC.

A few counts support this clonotype. The chain uses TRBV28 and TRBJ2-7; TRBD1 aligns across 12 bases. This CDR3 contains 15 residues. From germline, CDR1 is MDHEN and CDR2 SYDVKM. V lost 8 bases to trimming and J lost 7 bases; unmatched junction nucleotides: 12. CDR3 DNA: TGTGCCAGCCAAACATTGGGACAGGGGGCTCGGGAGCAGTACTTC. It yields the protein CASQTLGQGAREQYF.

This rearrangement joins TRBV11-2 to TRBJ2-6; no clear D. The CDR3 is 19 amino acids. Trimming removed 0 bases from V and 0 bases from J, with 15 bases in between. CDR1 and CDR2 (germline): SGHAT, FQNNGV. The CDR3 nucleotides are TGTGCCAGCAGCTTAGATAGGCGTTGGGTGAGCTCTGGGGCCAACGTCCTGACTTTC. Its protein product is CASSLDRRWVSSGANVLTF.

The chain employs TRBV18 and TRBJ2-5; 7 positions agree with TRBD1. The CDR3 has 17 amino acids. Germline CDR1 reads KGHSH; CDR2 reads LQKENI. V trimming: 4 bases; J trimming: 5 bases; junction bases outside the gene matches: 16. CDR3 loop: CASSLRTGRGRSETQYF. The CDR3 DNA reads TGTGCCAGCTCACTTCGGACGGGTAGGGGGCGCTCGGAGACCCAGTACTTC.

J is TRBJ1-1 and V is TRBV20-1; TRBD1 agrees at 10 bases. The V gene end was trimmed by 5 bases and the J gene end by 7 bases; junction bases not matched to a gene: 10. The CDR3 runs to 14 residues. Germline V gene sequence: CDR1 DFQATT, CDR2 SNEGSKA (reference sequence). CDR3 bases: TGCAGTGCTCCTAAAGACAGGGGGCCGTTTGAAGCTTTCTTT. It codes for CSAPKDRGPFEAFF.

This clonotype was counted a few times. V usage is TRBV20-1 and J usage is TRBJ2-2; tentative D call: TRBD1 (5 bases). This CDR3 has 14 amino acids. The V gene lost 5 bases and the J gene lost 4 bases, with 14 bases spanning the gap. Germline-derived CDR1 and CDR2 are DFQATT and SNEGSKA (reference sequence). In DNA, the CDR3 is TGCAGTGCTCGACAGTTTCCGACCACCGGGGAGCTGTTTTTT. It yields the protein CSARQFPTTGELFF.

This clonotype turned up a few times. The chain recombines TRBV20-1 with TRBJ2-2, with D perhaps TRBD2 (6 bases). Trimming cost V 1 base and J 7 bases, with 10 bases left between them. The germline V gene encodes CDR1 DFQATT and CDR2 SNEGSKA (reference sequence). The CDR3 covers 13 residues. The CDR3 region is CSARATSNGELFF. CDR3 nucleotide sequence: TGCAGTGCTAGAGCGACTAGTAACGGGGAGCTGTTTTTT.